The 8 T cell receptor beta chains presented below share a single source sample, sequenced in a study of cytomegalovirus exposure and HLA in healthy donors. Profiled with immunoSEQ multiplex PCR; TCRdb holds only in-frame clones, not every one. Of 100,000 or so clones listed, roughly 85% are singletons. Sequenced input: PBMCs. The receptors come from a woman in her 30s in good health and CMV-seronegative.

V gene TRBV5-1 combines with J gene TRBJ2-3, with TRBD2 matching 8 bases. This CDR3 has 15 amino acids. In germline, CDR1 is SGHRS, CDR2 YFSETQ. The V gene end was trimmed by 1 base and the J gene end by 8 bases; junction bases not matched to a gene: 9. CDR3 nucleotides: TGCGCCAGCAGCTTGCCAGCGGGGGCCCCGGGTACGCAGTATTTT. This sequence encodes CASSLPAGAPGTQYF.

CDR3 sequence (DNA): TGTGCCAGCAGCTTAGTGCGGGGGGTTTACAATGAGCAGTTCTTC. This sequence encodes CASSLVRGVYNEQFF. The chain uses TRBV7-8 and TRBJ2-1, with 8 bases matching TRBD2. Germline assignment: CDR1 SGHVS and CDR2 FQNEAQ. Losses at the gene ends were 1 base for V and 4 bases for J; bases not matched to a gene: 3. The CDR3 extends over 15 amino acids. Variable domain in full (rest from reference TRBV7-8 and TRBJ2-1): GAGVSQSPRYKVAKRGQDVALRCDPISGHVSLFWYQQALGQGPEFLTYFQNEAQLDKSGLPSDRFFAERPEGSVSTLKIQRTQQEDSAVYLCASSLVRGVYNEQFFGPGTRLTVL.

V gene TRBV25-1 combines with J gene TRBJ2-7; TRBD1 might be the D (6 bases). Germline CDR1 is MGHDK and CDR2 is SYGVNS. The CDR3 is 15 amino acids. Trimming removed 3 bases from V and 5 bases from J, with 17 bases in between. The CDR3 nucleotides read TGTGCCAGCAGTGACCCCCGGCAGGGGTTCCACGAGCAGTACTTC. Protein: CASSDPRQGFHEQYF.

This rearrangement joins TRBV11-1 to TRBJ2-7, with a tentative D call TRBD1 (6 bases). Germline V CDR1 and CDR2: SGHAT, FQDESV (reference sequence). The V and J ends lost 5 bases and 0 bases respectively, with 14 bases between them. The CDR3 spans 15 residues. CDR3 nucleotides: TGTGCCAGCAGCCGATACAGGGATCTCTCCTACGAGCAGTACTTC. Translation gives CASSRYRDLSYEQYF.

The chain links TRBV7-9 to TRBJ2-3, with 10 bases aligning to TRBD2. CDR3 length: 15 amino acids. In germline, CDR1 is SEHNR, CDR2 FQNEAQ (reference sequence). Trimming at V came to 4 bases and at J to 7 bases, leaving 8 bases not matched to a gene. The CDR3 DNA follows: TGTGCCAGCAGCTCCCAGCGGGAGGGCCACTATACGCAGTATTTT. Protein product: CASSSQREGHYTQYF.

This clone has a handful of counts. The V call is TRBV23-1, the J call TRBJ2-7; D is perhaps TRBD2 (5 bases). Being an ORF, TRBV23-1 has a function that is uncertain. The CDR3 runs 12 residues. V lost 7 bases to trimming and J lost 9 bases, with 16 bases between them. The CDR3 sequence: CASTHGLIGQYF. The CDR3 region has the DNA TGCGCCAGCACCCACGGACTCATCGGGCAGTACTTC.

The DNA of the CDR3 is TGTGCCAGCAGCCAAGATGGTATTCGACTCTACGAGCAGTACTTC. It translates to CASSQDGIRLYEQYF. The V call is TRBV4-2, the J call TRBJ2-7; no reliable D call. Germline V gives CDR1 LGHNA, CDR2 YNFKEQ. The CDR3 length is 15 residues. Trimming removed 0 bases from V and 3 bases from J, with 12 bases in between.

This clone appeared a few times. CDR3 DNA sequence: TGTGCCAGCAGTTTATGGGGGGACAGGGGGAACACCATATATTTT. This sequence encodes CASSLWGDRGNTIYF. The rearrangement joins TRBV28 to TRBJ1-3, with 11 bases lining up with TRBD1. J lost 7 bases, V lost 0 bases, and 2 bases had no gene match. Germline V gene sequence: CDR1 MDHEN, CDR2 SYDVKM. The CDR3 sequence is 15 residues long.